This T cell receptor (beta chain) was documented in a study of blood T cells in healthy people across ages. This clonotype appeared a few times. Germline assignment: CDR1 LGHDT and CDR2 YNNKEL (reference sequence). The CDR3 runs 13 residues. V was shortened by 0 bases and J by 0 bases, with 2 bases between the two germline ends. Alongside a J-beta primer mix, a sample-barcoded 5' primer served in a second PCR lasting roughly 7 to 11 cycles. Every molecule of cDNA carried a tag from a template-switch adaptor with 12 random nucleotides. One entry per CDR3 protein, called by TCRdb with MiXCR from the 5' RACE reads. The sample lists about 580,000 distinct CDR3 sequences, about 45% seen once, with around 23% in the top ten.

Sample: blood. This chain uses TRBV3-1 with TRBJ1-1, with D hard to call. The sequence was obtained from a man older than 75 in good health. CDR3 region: CASSQELNTEAFF. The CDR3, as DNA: TGTGCCAGCAGCCAAGAGTTGAACACTGAAGCTTTCTTT.